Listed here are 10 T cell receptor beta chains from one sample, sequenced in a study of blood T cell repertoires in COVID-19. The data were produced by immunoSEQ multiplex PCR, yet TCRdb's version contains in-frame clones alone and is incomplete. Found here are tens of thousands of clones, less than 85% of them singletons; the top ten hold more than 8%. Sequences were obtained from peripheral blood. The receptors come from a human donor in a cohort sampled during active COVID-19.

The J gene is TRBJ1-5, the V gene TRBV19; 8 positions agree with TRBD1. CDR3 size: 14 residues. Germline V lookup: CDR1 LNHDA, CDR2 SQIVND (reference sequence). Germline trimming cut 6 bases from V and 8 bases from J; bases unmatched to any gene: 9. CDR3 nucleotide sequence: TGTGCCAGTAGCGCAGGGGGCCAATTAGAGCCCCAGCATTTT. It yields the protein CASSAGGQLEPQHF.

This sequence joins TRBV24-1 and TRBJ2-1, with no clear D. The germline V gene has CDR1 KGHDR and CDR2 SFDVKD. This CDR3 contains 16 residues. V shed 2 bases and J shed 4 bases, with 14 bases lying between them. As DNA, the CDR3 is TGTGCCACCAGTGATTCGGTGCCAGCGACGTACAATGAGCAGTTCTTC. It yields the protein CATSDSVPATYNEQFF.

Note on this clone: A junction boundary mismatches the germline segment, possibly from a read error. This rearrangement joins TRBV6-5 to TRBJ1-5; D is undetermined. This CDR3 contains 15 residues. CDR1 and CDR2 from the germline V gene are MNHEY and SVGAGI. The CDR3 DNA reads TGTGCCAGCAGTGACTCAGCGACTAACAATCAGCCCCAGCATTTT. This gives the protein CASSDSATNNQPQHF.

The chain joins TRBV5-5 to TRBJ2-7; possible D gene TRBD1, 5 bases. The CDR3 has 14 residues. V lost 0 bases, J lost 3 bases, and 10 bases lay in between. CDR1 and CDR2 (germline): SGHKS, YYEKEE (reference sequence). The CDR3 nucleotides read TGTGCCAGCAGCTTGGGTCAGGGTGGCTACGAGCAGTACTTC. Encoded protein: CASSLGQGGYEQYF.

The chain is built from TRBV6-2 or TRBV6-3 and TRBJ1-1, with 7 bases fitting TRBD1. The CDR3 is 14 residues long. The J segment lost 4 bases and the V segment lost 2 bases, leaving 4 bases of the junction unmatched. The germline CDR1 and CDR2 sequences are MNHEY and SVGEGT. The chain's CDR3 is CASSYRDSFTEAFF. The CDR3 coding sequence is TGTGCCAGCAGTTACCGGGACAGTTTCACTGAAGCTTTCTTT.

The CDR3 bases are TGTGCCAGCAGCTTGGGTGGGATACGGGGTTCACCCCTCCACTTT. Translating gives CASSLGGIRGSPLHF. The chain employs TRBV5-4 and TRBJ1-6; D not resolved. Germline loops: CDR1 SGHNT, CDR2 YYREEE (reference sequence). Between the trimmed V and J ends, which lost 0 bases and 9 bases, there was a span of 13 bases. This CDR3 spans 15 amino acids.

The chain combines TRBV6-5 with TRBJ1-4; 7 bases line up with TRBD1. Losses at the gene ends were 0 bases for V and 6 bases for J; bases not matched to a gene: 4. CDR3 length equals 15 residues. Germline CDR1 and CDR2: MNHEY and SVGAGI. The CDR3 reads CASSYSWDSHEKLFF. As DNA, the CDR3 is TGTGCCAGCAGTTACTCTTGGGACAGCCATGAAAAACTGTTTTTT.

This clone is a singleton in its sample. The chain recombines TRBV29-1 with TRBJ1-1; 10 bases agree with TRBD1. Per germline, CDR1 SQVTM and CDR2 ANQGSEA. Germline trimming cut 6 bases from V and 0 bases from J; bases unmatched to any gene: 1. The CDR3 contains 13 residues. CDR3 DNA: TGCAGCGTCGGACAGGGGGTGAACACTGAAGCTTTCTTT. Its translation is CSVGQGVNTEAFF.

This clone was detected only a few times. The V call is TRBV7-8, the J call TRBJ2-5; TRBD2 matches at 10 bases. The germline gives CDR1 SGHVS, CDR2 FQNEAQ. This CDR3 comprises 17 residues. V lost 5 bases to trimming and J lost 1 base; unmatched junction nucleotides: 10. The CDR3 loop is CASSTQRLAGAQETQYF. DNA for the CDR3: TGTGCCAGCAGCACCCAAAGACTAGCGGGCGCCCAAGAGACCCAGTACTTC.

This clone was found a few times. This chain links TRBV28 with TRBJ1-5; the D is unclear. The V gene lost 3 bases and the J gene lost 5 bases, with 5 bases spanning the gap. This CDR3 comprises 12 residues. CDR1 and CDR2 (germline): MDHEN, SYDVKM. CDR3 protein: CASSLRYQPQHF. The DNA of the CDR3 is TGTGCCAGCAGTTTGCGGTATCAGCCCCAGCATTTT.